This T cell receptor (beta chain) originates from a study of shared clonotypes between healthy human individuals. The CDR3 loop spans 14 amino acids. Germline CDR1 is SEHNR and CDR2 is FQNEAQ (reference sequence). The V end was cut by 1 base, the J end by 0 bases, with 6 bases between. Sequencing on ten immunoSEQ deep assay plates was performed for unsorted PBMC DNA. Original processing methods: Junction-only sequences produced by ImmunoSEQ had no quality scores, so filtering differed. Assay used: immunoSEQ multiplex PCR; TCRdb lists only in-frame clones, some missing. V, J and clone size are taken as reported in that table, and D and trimming were inferred from the DNA itself. The data show about 470,000 clones, 75% to 85% seen once. Recent acute infections and vaccinations were absent in the healthy HIV-negative adult donors. Tens of millions of PBMCs supplied genomic DNA for unsorted samples.

The rearrangement links TRBV7-9 to TRBJ2-5, with D unclear. Sample: PBMCs. The TCR sequence derives from a woman in her thirties or forties in good health. Some clones in this sample may be carry-over from other donors' samples. The CDR3 region is CASSLVDNQETQYF. CDR3 nucleotides: TGTGCCAGCAGCTTAGTTGACAACCAAGAGACCCAGTACTTC.